The next 30 T cell receptor beta chains were all read from a single sample in a study of control samples from healthy donors and cancer patients. Produced via immunoSEQ multiplex PCR; TCRdb's table is partial and in-frame only. Of roughly 130,000 clones listed, more than 80% were seen once; the top ten hold less than 2.5%. The sequenced sample was blood. The receptor source for this set is a man younger than 35 in good health.

J is TRBJ2-5 and V is TRBV5-6; D remains ambiguous. Deletions cut 4 bases from V and 0 bases from J, with 13 bases between. Germline V lookup: CDR1 SGHDT, CDR2 YYEEEE. The length of the CDR3 is 15 residues. CDR3 nucleotide sequence: TGTGCCAGCAGCCCAGGTTGGAAGTACCAAGAGACCCAGTACTTC. It codes for CASSPGWKYQETQYF.

The chain carries TRBV4-3 and TRBJ2-2, with TRBD2 matching 8 bases. V gave up 0 bases and J gave up 8 bases; unmatched junction bases: 8. Germline V CDR1 and CDR2: LGHNA, YSLEER. There are 16 residues in the CDR3. The CDR3 DNA reads as TGCGCCAGCAGCCAAGAGCCCAGCGGGAGCGGTGGGGAGCTGTTTTTT. Amino acids: CASSQEPSGSGGELFF.

The V call is TRBV7-9, the J call TRBJ2-7; D is perhaps TRBD1 (5 bases). Trimming left V 4 bases short and J 0 bases short, with 7 bases between. This CDR3 has 13 amino acids. Per the germline V gene, CDR1 is SEHNR and CDR2 is FQNEAQ (reference sequence). The CDR3 spells CASSSDSSYEQYF. The CDR3 DNA is TGTGCCAGCAGCTCTGACAGCTCCTACGAGCAGTACTTC.

The V gene is TRBV7-8, the J gene TRBJ1-5; TRBD1 might be the D (6 bases). V lost 0 bases to trimming and J lost 5 bases, with 11 bases between them. The CDR3 has 15 amino acids. CDR1 is SGHVS, CDR2 FQNEAQ, per germline. The CDR3 here is CASSLAQGIDQPQHF. The CDR3 DNA reads as TGTGCCAGCAGCTTAGCTCAGGGGATCGATCAGCCCCAGCATTTT. The complete variable domain, with remaining parts taken from reference TRBV7-8 and TRBJ1-5, reads GAGVSQSPRYKVAKRGQDVALRCDPISGHVSLFWYQQALGQGPEFLTYFQNEAQLDKSGLPSDRFFAERPEGSVSTLKIQRTQQEDSAVYLCASSLAQGIDQPQHFGDGTRLSIL.

The chain recombines TRBV7-6 with TRBJ1-2; 8 bases agree with TRBD1. Germline CDR1 and CDR2: SGHVS and FNYEAQ. This CDR3 region has 15 residues. V trimming: 4 bases; J trimming: 7 bases; junction bases outside the gene matches: 11. CDR3 loop: CASSSGNQGAGGYTF. CDR3 DNA: TGTGCCAGCAGCTCCGGAAACCAGGGGGCGGGTGGCTACACCTTC.

The V and J genes are TRBV6-6 and TRBJ1-6; D unresolved. The CDR3 has 14 residues. Trimming took off 8 bases at V and 7 bases at J, with 15 bases between the two ends. Germline loops: CDR1 MNHNY, CDR2 SVGAGI (reference sequence). The CDR3 sequence is CASCPDLMNSPLHF. CDR3 DNA sequence: TGTGCCAGCTGCCCGGACTTAATGAATTCACCCCTCCACTTT.

This clone rates as medium-sized. The gene calls are TRBV3-1 (or the pseudogene TRBV3-2) and TRBJ2-2; 8 positions agree with TRBD2. Trimming removed 5 bases from V and 2 bases from J; junction bases left unmatched: 7. This CDR3 comprises 16 residues. Germline V gene lookup returns CDR1 LGHDT and CDR2 YNNKEL (reference sequence). In nucleotides, the CDR3 is TGTGCCAGCAGCGCACTAGCGGAACTAAACACCGGGGAGCTGTTTTTT. Translating gives CASSALAELNTGELFF.

J is TRBJ2-3 and V is TRBV5-6; the D is unclear. V was shortened by 2 bases and J by 0 bases, with 10 bases between the two germline ends. CDR1 and CDR2 from the germline V gene are SGHDT and YYEEEE. The CDR3 has 15 amino acids. CDR3 coding DNA: TGTGCCAGCAGCTTAGGCGGTTTAAGCACAGATACGCAGTATTTT. Translation gives CASSLGGLSTDTQYF.

This clone was recorded only once. This CDR3 reads CASSLYLDGSEQYV. The CDR3 nucleotides read TGTGCCAGCAGCCTCTACCTCGACGGGAGCGAGCAGTACGTC. This sequence joins TRBV7-3 and TRBJ2-7; a possible D gene is TRBD2 (6 bases). With 5 bases removed from V and 6 bases from J, the gap between germline ends came to 17 bases. CDR3 size: 14 residues. Germline V CDR1 and CDR2: SGHTA, FQGTGA.

This chain uses TRBV12-3 or TRBV12-4 with TRBJ2-2, with 7 bases identical to TRBD1. After removal of 5 bases from V and 7 bases from J, the junction contained 4 bases not matched to a gene. The CDR3 length is 13 residues. The CDR3 here is CASSPQGNGELFF. CDR3 coding DNA: TGTGCCAGCAGTCCACAGGGGAACGGGGAGCTGTTTTTT.

This chain's CDR3 is CASSPTRQGGNEQFF. The CDR3, as DNA: TGTGCCAGCAGCCCTACACGACAAGGGGGGAATGAGCAGTTCTTC. The rearrangement links TRBV7-2 to TRBJ2-1; D is perhaps TRBD1 or TRBD2 (6 bases each). Germline lookup yields CDR1 SGHTA and CDR2 FQGNSA. The CDR3 has 15 amino acids. V was trimmed by 5 bases and J by 7 bases, leaving 18 bases between them.

The chain joins TRBV7-9 to TRBJ1-2, with no clear D. Germline lookup yields CDR1 SEHNR and CDR2 FQNEAQ (reference sequence). The CDR3 totals 16 residues. Deletions cut 3 bases from V and 0 bases from J, with 14 bases between. CDR3 nucleotides: TGTGCCAGCAGCTTGGGCAGCAGGACCTCTAACTATGGCTACACCTTC. Amino acid sequence: CASSLGSRTSNYGYTF.

In DNA form, the CDR3 reads TGTGCCAGTAGTCGGCATCCTGGGGATGAGCAGTTCTTC. This gives the protein CASSRHPGDEQFF. The V and J genes are TRBV19 and TRBJ2-1; D uncertain. V lost 5 bases and J 8 bases, leaving 13 bases between the germline ends. The germline CDR1 and CDR2 sequences are LNHDA and SQIVND (reference sequence). The CDR3 is 13 amino acids. Variable domain in full (rest from reference TRBV19 and TRBJ2-1): DGGITQSPKYLFRKEGQNVTLSCEQNLNHDAMYWYRQDPGQGLRLIYYSQIVNDFQKGDIAEGYSVSREKKESFPLTVTSAQKNPTAFYLCASSRHPGDEQFFGPGTRLTVL.

J is TRBJ1-2 and V is TRBV3-1 (or the pseudogene TRBV3-2), with TRBD1 matching 8 bases. Germline V gene sequence: CDR1 LGHDT, CDR2 YNNKEL (reference sequence). This CDR3 comprises 15 residues. After removal of 4 bases from V and 5 bases from J, the junction contained 9 bases not matched to a gene. The CDR3 DNA is TGTGCCAGCAGCCCTTCTGCGACAGGGGAATATGGCTACACCTTC. It codes for CASSPSATGEYGYTF.

This clone has only a few counts. The genes are TRBV2 and TRBJ1-6; D gene uncertain. Trimming cost V 7 bases and J 7 bases, with 11 bases left between them. CDR1 is SNHLY and CDR2 is FYNNEI in the germline V gene. The CDR3 length is 13 residues. This chain's CDR3 is CASNQGYNSPLHF. Written as DNA, the CDR3 is TGTGCCAGCAATCAAGGGTACAATTCACCCCTCCACTTT.

A few counts support this clone. V gene TRBV28 combines with J gene TRBJ2-1; the D gene is possibly TRBD2 (6 bases). V lost 1 base, J lost 5 bases, and 15 bases lay in between. The CDR3 sequence is 16 residues long. Germline loops: CDR1 MDHEN, CDR2 SYDVKM. The CDR3 loop reads CASSLLRLATDNEQFF. Written as DNA, the CDR3 is TGTGCCAGCAGTTTATTAAGGCTAGCGACTGACAATGAGCAGTTCTTC.

This clone was found once. The V call is TRBV15, the J call TRBJ2-1; TRBD2 aligns across 7 bases. Germline CDR1 is LNHNV and CDR2 is YYDKDF (reference sequence). This CDR3 has 15 residues. Trimming took 6 bases from V and 0 from J; bases not matched to a gene: 5. CDR3 DNA sequence: TGTGCCACCAGTGGGGGGGTCAGCTCCTACAATGAGCAGTTCTTC. Its protein is CATSGGVSSYNEQFF. The full variable domain, in which reference TRBV15 and TRBJ2-1 provide the parts outside the CDR3, is DAMVIQNPRYQVTQFGKPVTLSCSQTLNHNVMYWYQQKSSQAPKLLFHYYDKDFNNEADTPDNFQSRRPNTSFCFLDIRSPGLGDTAMYLCATSGGVSSYNEQFFGPGTRLTVL.

This clone has just one count. V is TRBV4-1 and J is TRBJ2-3; TRBD1 aligns across 7 bases. CDR3 length: 16 residues. Germline CDR1 is MGHRA and CDR2 is YSYEKL. V lost 2 bases, J lost 2 bases, and 7 bases stayed unmatched. The CDR3 here is CASSQRDRVLTDTQYF. The CDR3 DNA reads TGCGCCAGCAGCCAAAGGGACAGAGTACTCACAGATACGCAGTATTTT.

This rearrangement joins TRBV12-3 or TRBV12-4 to TRBJ2-7; TRBD2 is a possible D gene (5 bases). V shed 3 bases and J shed 0 bases, with 6 bases lying between them. This CDR3 is 13 amino acids long. The CDR3 DNA reads as TGTGCCAGCAGTTTTGGGAGCTCCTACGAGCAGTACTTC. The encoded protein is CASSFGSSYEQYF.

This chain connects TRBV7-9 to TRBJ2-1; 9 bases are shared with TRBD2. CDR1 and CDR2 (germline): SEHNR, FQNEAQ (reference sequence). CDR3 size: 15 residues. With 3 bases clipped from V and 9 bases from J, the junction kept 9 bases outside the gene matches. The CDR3 loop reads CASSFSGGHVREQFF. CDR3 sequence (DNA): TGTGCCAGCAGCTTTAGCGGGGGTCATGTCCGTGAGCAGTTCTTC.

The gene calls are TRBV2 and TRBJ2-1; 8 nucleotides match TRBD2. Germline V CDR1 and CDR2: SNHLY, FYNNEI. This CDR3 comprises 15 residues. The V and J ends lost 5 bases and 9 bases, in that order; junction bases with no gene match: 12. CDR3 sequence (DNA): TGTGCCAGCAGTCCAACGGGGGGGGATACAAGTGAGCAGTTCTTC. Translation: CASSPTGGDTSEQFF. The full variable domain, rest sourced from reference TRBV2 and TRBJ2-1, is EPEVTQTPSHQVTQMGQEVILRCVPISNHLYFYWYRQILGQKVEFLVSFYNNEISEKSEIFDDQFSVERPDGSNFTLKIRSTKLEDSAMYFCASSPTGGDTSEQFFGPGTRLTVL.

The chain is built from TRBV29-1 and TRBJ1-2, with a possible D match to TRBD1 (5 bases). The V gene's germline CDR1 is SQVTM and CDR2 ANQGSEA. V was trimmed by 8 bases and J by 2 bases, leaving 21 bases between them. The CDR3 sequence is 15 residues long. CDR3 sequence reads: CSLYSSVGDNYGYTF. CDR3 nucleotide sequence: TGCAGCCTTTACTCGTCCGTGGGGGACAACTATGGCTACACCTTC.

The chain employs TRBV7-8 and TRBJ2-7; D possibly matches TRBD1 or TRBD2 (5 bases each). V shed 5 bases and J shed 5 bases, with 22 bases lying between them. This CDR3 has 16 residues. The germline gives CDR1 SGHVS, CDR2 FQNEAQ. CDR3 amino acids: CASSRNARGAANEQYF. Written as DNA, the CDR3 is TGTGCCAGCAGCCGGAACGCGAGGGGCGCCGCCAACGAGCAGTACTTC. Complete variable domain (other parts from reference TRBV7-8 and TRBJ2-7): GAGVSQSPRYKVAKRGQDVALRCDPISGHVSLFWYQQALGQGPEFLTYFQNEAQLDKSGLPSDRFFAERPEGSVSTLKIQRTQQEDSAVYLCASSRNARGAANEQYFGPGTRLTVT.

This chain links TRBV6-5 with TRBJ2-1; 7 nucleotides match TRBD2. The CDR3 has 15 amino acids. Germline V gene lookup returns CDR1 MNHEY and CDR2 SVGAGI. Unmatched junction bases numbered 9, after V lost 6 bases and J lost 4 bases. The CDR3 coding sequence is TGTGCCAGCAGGCCCATAGCGGGCCCTTACAATGAGCAGTTCTTC. Translating gives CASRPIAGPYNEQFF.

The chain employs TRBV19 and TRBJ1-2; 9 bases line up with TRBD1. This CDR3 region has 16 residues. Germline lookup yields CDR1 LNHDA and CDR2 SQIVND (reference sequence). J was trimmed by 2 bases and V by 5 bases; bases with no gene match: 9. CDR3 nucleotide sequence: TGTGCCAGTAGTCCCAAGACAGGGGGGACCAACTATGGCTACACCTTC. It codes for CASSPKTGGTNYGYTF.

The gene calls are TRBV5-1 and TRBJ1-5, with D perhaps TRBD1 (6 bases). Germline V gene sequence: CDR1 SGHRS, CDR2 YFSETQ. This CDR3 has 20 amino acids. V was trimmed by 5 bases and J by 1 base, leaving 28 bases between them. The CDR3 loop is CASRQRLWPTDDRSNQPQHF. CDR3 nucleotide sequence: TGCGCCAGCAGACAACGACTTTGGCCTACGGATGACAGGAGCAATCAGCCCCAGCATTTT.

The chain has TRBV30 and TRBJ1-5; D is perhaps TRBD1 (5 bases). V was shortened by 3 bases and J by 3 bases, with 9 bases between the two germline ends. CDR3 length equals 13 residues. Germline CDR1 reads GTSNPN; CDR2 reads SVGIG (reference sequence). This CDR3 reads CAWSTGTNQPQHF. As DNA, the CDR3 is TGTGCCTGGAGCACCGGGACCAATCAGCCCCAGCATTTT.

The genes are TRBV5-4 and TRBJ2-1, with TRBD2 identical over 11 bases. CDR3 length: 14 residues. Germline CDR1 is SGHNT and CDR2 is YYREEE (reference sequence). V was pared by 4 bases and J by 7 bases, with 4 bases of the junction left unmatched. This CDR3 reads CASSRLAGSNEQFF. The CDR3 bases are TGTGCCAGCAGCCGACTAGCGGGAAGTAATGAGCAGTTCTTC.

J is TRBJ1-2 and V is TRBV13; D might be TRBD1 (5 bases). Trimming removed 6 bases at V and 4 bases at J, with 15 bases between. CDR3 length: 14 amino acids. Germline V gene sequence: CDR1 PRHDT, CDR2 FYEKMQ (reference sequence). The CDR3 DNA is TGTGCCAGCAGGCAGGGTCGAGGGGTCTATGGCTACACCTTC. This encodes CASRQGRGVYGYTF.

The rearrangement joins TRBV9 to TRBJ1-2; 8 nucleotides match TRBD1. The CDR3 sequence is 18 residues long. The J segment lost 7 bases and the V segment lost 3 bases, leaving 20 bases of the junction unmatched. CDR1 is SGDLS, CDR2 YYNGEE, per germline. CDR3 bases: TGTGCCAGCAGCGAGGGCCCCCCCAAGGACAGGGAACCAGGTGGCTACACCTTC. This gives the protein CASSEGPPKDREPGGYTF. The variable domain in full, completed from reference TRBV9 and TRBJ1-2, reads DSGVTQTPKHLITATGQRVTLRCSPRSGDLSVYWYQQSLDQGLQFLIQYYNGEERAKGNILERFSAQQFPDLHSELNLSSLELGDSALYFCASSEGPPKDREPGGYTFGSGTRLTVV.